This T cell receptor beta chain was identified in a study of radiotherapy plus CTLA-4 blockade in lung cancer. Using immunoSEQ multiplex PCR, the repertoire was profiled, and TCRdb retains in-frame clones only, with some absent. This repertoire shows some 60,000 clones, over 75% found once; its top ten account for 15% to 20%. The V end lost 1 base, the J end lost 6 bases, and 21 bases lay between the germline ends. The germline V gene has CDR1 SEHNR and CDR2 FQNEAQ (reference sequence). The CDR3 loop spans 17 amino acids. The chain recombines TRBV7-9 with TRBJ1-1; TRBD1 is a possible D gene (6 bases). The sample consisted of peripheral blood, taken from a patient treated with radiotherapy plus ipilimumab. The sequence derives from a human donor with non-small cell lung cancer who had a complete response to radiotherapy plus ipilimumab. The CDR3 protein is CASSLGAKGGLSAEAFF. CDR3 DNA: TGTGCCAGCAGCTTAGGGGCGAAGGGGGGGTTAAGCGCTGAAGCTTTCTTT.